The clone carrying this TCR beta chain was counted at least ten times. What it binds is not known. The CDR3 consists of 15 residues. V lost 5 bases and J 5 bases, leaving 19 bases between the germline ends. Germline V gene sequence: CDR1 DFQATT, CDR2 SNEGSKA (reference sequence). The data were obtained in a study of read filtering for tumor transcriptome and immune sequencing. This library used approximately 390 ng RNA and molecular barcoded adaptors spanning alpha/delta and beta/gamma chains. MiXCR, applied by TCRdb to the reads, yields one record per CDR3 protein. The sample holds 40,000 to 55,000 distinct CDR3 sequences; roughly a fifth are singletons and the top ten take 15%. At the time of active disease, bone marrow was collected from every patient. Findings of the study overall: In IR-seq, single-read clonotypes were 65% to 90% of clonotypes but approximately 4% of reads.

The source of this sequence is a donor over 35 with multiple myeloma. The rearrangement joins TRBV20-1 to TRBJ2-4; unclear D gene. Sequencing was carried out using a population of CD138-negative cells sorted from bone marrow. Here the CDR3 reads CSAETRARVENIQYF. The CDR3 bases are TGCAGTGCTGAAACCCGGGCTAGAGTGGAAAACATTCAGTACTTC.